The source of this T cell receptor (beta chain) is a study of early stage breast cancer tumors. Looking at the study overall: Twelve of the 16 invasive tumors were ER+, PR+ and HER2-.

TCRdb keeps only in-frame clones here, not all; method: immunoSEQ multiplex PCR. The sample records roughly 21,000 clones, 76% being singletons. Study outcomes and limitations: Tumor and normal breast were distinguished via blood comparison in 14 of 16 patients. Commonly generated sequences made up most enriched TCRB sequences shared between patients.

This clone was seen more than once but under ten times. Its specificity is unknown. What was sequenced was blood. The source is a person between 60 and 70 years old with breast cancer.

As DNA, the CDR3 is TGTGCCAGCAGGGTCCGTGGGGGATTTGATTCACCCCTCCACTTT. Protein product: CASRVRGGFDSPLHF. The V and J genes are TRBV13 and TRBJ1-6; D is perhaps TRBD1 (5 bases). CDR3 length: 15 amino acids. Deletions cut 6 bases from V and 8 bases from J, with 17 bases between. Germline-derived CDR1 and CDR2 are PRHDT and FYEKMQ (reference sequence).